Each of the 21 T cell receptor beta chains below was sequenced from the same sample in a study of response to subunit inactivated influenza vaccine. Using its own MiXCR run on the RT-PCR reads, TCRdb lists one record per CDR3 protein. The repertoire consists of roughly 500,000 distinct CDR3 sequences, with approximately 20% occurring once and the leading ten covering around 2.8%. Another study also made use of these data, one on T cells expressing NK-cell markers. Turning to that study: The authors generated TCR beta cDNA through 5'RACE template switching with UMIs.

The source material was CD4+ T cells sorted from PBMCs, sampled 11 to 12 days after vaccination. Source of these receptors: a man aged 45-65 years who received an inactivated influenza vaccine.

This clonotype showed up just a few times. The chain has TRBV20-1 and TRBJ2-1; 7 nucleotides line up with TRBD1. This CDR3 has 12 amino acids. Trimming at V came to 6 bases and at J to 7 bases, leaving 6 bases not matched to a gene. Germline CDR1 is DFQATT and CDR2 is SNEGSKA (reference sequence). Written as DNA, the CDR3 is TGCAGTGCCCCGAGCAGGGGGAATGAGCAGTTCTTC. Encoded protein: CSAPSRGNEQFF.

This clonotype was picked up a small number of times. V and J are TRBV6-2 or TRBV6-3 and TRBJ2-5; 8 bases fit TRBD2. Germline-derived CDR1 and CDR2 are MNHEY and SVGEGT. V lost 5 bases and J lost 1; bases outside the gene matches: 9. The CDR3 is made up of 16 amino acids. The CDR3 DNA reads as TGTGCCAGCAGTCGAAAAATACTAGCGGTCCAAGAGACCCAGTACTTC. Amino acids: CASSRKILAVQETQYF.

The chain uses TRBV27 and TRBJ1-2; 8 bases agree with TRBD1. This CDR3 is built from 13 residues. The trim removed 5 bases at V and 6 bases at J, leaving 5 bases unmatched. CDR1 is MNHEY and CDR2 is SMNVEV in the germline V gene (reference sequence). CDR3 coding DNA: TGTGCCAGCAGTCCGGACAGGGTTCATGGCTACACCTTC. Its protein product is CASSPDRVHGYTF.

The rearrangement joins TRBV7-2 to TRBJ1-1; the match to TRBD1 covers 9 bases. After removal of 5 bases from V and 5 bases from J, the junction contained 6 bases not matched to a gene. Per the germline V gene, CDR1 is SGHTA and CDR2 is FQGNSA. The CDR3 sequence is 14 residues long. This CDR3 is CASSRDRGGTEAFF. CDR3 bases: TGTGCCAGCAGCAGAGACAGGGGGGGAACTGAAGCTTTCTTT.

The CDR3 reads CASSWSGGASDTQYF. The CDR3 DNA sequence: TGTGCCAGCAGCTGGAGCGGGGGGGCCTCAGATACGCAGTATTTT. The chain carries TRBV5-4 and TRBJ2-3, with 10 bases fitting TRBD2. The CDR3 has 15 amino acids. Germline trimming cut 3 bases from V and 4 bases from J; bases unmatched to any gene: 5. Per the germline V gene, CDR1 is SGHNT and CDR2 is YYREEE (reference sequence).

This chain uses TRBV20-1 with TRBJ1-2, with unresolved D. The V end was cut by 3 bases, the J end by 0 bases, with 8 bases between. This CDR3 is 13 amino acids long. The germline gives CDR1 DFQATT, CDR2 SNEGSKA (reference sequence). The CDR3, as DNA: TGCAGTGCTAGTTCGGAAGCTAACTATGGCTACACCTTC. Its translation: CSASSEANYGYTF.

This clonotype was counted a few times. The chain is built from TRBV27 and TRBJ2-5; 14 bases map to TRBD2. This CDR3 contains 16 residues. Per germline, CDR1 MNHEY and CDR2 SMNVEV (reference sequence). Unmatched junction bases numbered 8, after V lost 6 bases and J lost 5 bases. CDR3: CASRGLAGAPTETQYF. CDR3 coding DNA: TGTGCCAGCAGGGGACTAGCGGGAGCACCAACGGAGACCCAGTACTTC.

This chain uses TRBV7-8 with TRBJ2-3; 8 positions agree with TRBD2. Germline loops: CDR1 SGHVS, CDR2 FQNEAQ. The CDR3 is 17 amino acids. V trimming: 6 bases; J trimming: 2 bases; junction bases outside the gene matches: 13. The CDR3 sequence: CASRFRRAGGTTDTQYF. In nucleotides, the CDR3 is TGTGCCAGCAGATTTCGGAGGGCGGGGGGTACCACAGATACGCAGTATTTT.

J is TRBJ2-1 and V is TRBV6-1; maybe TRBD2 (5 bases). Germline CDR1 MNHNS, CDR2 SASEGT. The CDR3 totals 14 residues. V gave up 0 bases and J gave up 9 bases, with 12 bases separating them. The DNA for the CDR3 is TGTGCCAGCAGTGAAGCCGTACTAGTAGGTGAGCAGTTCTTC. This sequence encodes CASSEAVLVGEQFF.

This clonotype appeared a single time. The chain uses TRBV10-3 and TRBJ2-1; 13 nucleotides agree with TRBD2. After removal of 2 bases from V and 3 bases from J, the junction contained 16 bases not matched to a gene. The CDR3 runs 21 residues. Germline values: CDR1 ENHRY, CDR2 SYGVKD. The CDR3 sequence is CAISERNLGGLAGVGYNEQFF. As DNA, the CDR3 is TGTGCCATCAGTGAGCGGAACCTAGGCGGACTAGCGGGAGTAGGCTACAATGAGCAGTTCTTC.

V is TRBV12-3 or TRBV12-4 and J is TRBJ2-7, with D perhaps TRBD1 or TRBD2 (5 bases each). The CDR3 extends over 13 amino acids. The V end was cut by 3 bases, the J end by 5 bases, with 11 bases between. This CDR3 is CASSLGVYNEQYF. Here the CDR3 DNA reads TGTGCCAGCAGTTTGGGGGTTTACAACGAGCAGTACTTC.

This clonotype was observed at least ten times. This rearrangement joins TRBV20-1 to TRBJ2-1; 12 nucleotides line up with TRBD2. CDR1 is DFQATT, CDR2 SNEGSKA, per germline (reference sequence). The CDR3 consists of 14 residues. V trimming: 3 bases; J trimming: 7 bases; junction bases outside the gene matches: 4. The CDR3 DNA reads TGCAGTGCTAGTAGGACTAGCGGGAAGAATGAGCAGTTCTTC. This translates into CSASRTSGKNEQFF.

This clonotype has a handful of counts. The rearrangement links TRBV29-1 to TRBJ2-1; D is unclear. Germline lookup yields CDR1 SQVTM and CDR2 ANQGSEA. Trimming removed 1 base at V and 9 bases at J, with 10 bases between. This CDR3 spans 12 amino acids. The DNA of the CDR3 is TGCAGCGTTGAAGTAGGAAGTCTTGAGCAGTTCTTC. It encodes CSVEVGSLEQFF.

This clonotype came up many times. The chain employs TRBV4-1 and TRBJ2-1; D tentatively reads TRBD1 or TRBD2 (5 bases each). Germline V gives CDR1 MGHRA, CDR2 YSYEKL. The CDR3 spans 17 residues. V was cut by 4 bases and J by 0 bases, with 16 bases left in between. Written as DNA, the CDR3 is TGCGCCAGCAGCCGGGACCCCTCCGTCAACTCCTACAATGAGCAGTTCTTC. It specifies CASSRDPSVNSYNEQFF.

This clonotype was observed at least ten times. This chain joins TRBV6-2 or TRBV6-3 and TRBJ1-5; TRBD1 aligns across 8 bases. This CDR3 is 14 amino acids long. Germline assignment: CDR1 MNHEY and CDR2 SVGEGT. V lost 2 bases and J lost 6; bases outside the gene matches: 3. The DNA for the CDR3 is TGTGCCAGCAGTTACCGGACAGGGTTTCAGCCCCAGCATTTT. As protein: CASSYRTGFQPQHF.

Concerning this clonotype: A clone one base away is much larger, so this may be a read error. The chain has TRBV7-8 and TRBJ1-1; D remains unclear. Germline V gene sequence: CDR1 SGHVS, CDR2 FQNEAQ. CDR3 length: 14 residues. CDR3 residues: CASSLIVTNTEALF. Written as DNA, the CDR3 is TGTGCCAGCAGCTTAATAGTGACAAACACTGAAGCTCTCTTT.

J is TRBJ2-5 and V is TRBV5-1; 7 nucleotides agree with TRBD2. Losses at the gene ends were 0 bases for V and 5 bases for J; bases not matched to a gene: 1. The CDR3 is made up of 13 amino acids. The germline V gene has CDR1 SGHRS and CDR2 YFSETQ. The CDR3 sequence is CASSLALAETQYF. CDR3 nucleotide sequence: TGCGCCAGCAGCTTGGCACTAGCGGAGACCCAGTACTTC.

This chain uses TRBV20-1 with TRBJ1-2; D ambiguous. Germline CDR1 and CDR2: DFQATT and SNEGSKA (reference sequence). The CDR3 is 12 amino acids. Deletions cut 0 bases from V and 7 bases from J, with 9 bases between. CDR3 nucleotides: TGCAGTGCTAGAGATTCTAGGGCTGGCTACACCTTC. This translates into CSARDSRAGYTF.

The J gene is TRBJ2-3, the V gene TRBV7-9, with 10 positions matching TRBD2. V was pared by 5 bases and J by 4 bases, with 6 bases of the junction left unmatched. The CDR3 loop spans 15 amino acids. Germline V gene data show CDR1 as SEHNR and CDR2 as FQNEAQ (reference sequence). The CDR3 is CASSLGTSVADTQYF. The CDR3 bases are TGTGCCAGCAGCCTAGGGACTAGCGTCGCAGATACGCAGTATTTT.

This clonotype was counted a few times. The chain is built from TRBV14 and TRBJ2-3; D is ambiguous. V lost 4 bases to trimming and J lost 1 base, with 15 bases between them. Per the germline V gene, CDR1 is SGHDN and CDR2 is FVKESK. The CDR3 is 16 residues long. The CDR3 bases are TGTGCCAGCAGCCGATGGACCAGCAGTGGCACAGATACGCAGTATTTT. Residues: CASSRWTSSGTDTQYF.

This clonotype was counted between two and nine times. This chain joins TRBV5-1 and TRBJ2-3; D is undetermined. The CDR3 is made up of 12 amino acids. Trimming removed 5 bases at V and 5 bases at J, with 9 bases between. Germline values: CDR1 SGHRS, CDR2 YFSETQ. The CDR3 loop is CASRHLGDTQYF. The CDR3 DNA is TGCGCCAGCAGACATCTGGGAGATACGCAGTATTTT.